Listed here is a single TCR beta chain. The antigen is unknown. This record comes from a study of cytomegalovirus exposure and HLA in healthy donors. Across the whole study: Earlier, 117 million unique TCR beta sequences were recovered from around 200 million T cells by an analysis.

Both 60 Vbeta primers and 13 Jbeta primers went into the PCR. TCRdb keeps only in-frame clones here, not all; method: immunoSEQ multiplex PCR. The sample includes some 120,000 clones. Study-level findings and limits: Segments of the TCR beta V type were, in most cases, productive about 90% or about 30% of the time in an earlier analysis.

From germline, CDR1 is SGHNT and CDR2 YYREEE (reference sequence). CDR3 size: 14 residues. Trimming cost V 4 bases and J 3 bases; bases outside gene matches: 6. V is TRBV5-4 and J is TRBJ2-7; 8 positions match TRBD1. The sequencing input was PBMCs. The TCR was taken from a man in his forties or fifties in good health and CMV-seronegative. CDR3 in DNA: TGTGCCAGCAGCGGTGGACAGGGCGGCTACGAGCAGTACTTC. Its protein is CASSGGQGGYEQYF.